The rows below give T cell receptor beta chains drawn from one sample of a study of T cell responses to AZD1222 COVID-19 vaccine. Generated by immunoSEQ multiplex PCR, the TCRdb table keeps only in-frame clones and is missing some. The sample has some 120,000 clones; around 87% are singletons. Sample: peripheral blood, taken on day 0 of AZD1222 vaccination. Source of these receptors: an adult in good health. Each CDR3 is given with its conserved first and last residue. Fields, in order: J gene, clone size, D gene, V gene, CDR3 DNA, CDR3 protein. The D gene is left open where the match is weak. For some rows the clone size is stated as once, few or many, or as a class when expanded; others skip it.

TRBJ2-7,-,TRBD1,TRBV6-2/TRBV6-3,TGTGCCAGCAGTACCGTGAGGGACAGCTACTCCTACGAGCAGTACTTC,CASSTVRDSYSYEQYF
TRBJ2-7,-,TRBD1,TRBV7-8,TGTGCCAGCAGCGATTACGGGACAGGGAGCTCCTACGAGCAGTACTTC,CASSDYGTGSSYEQYF
TRBJ1-6,-,-,TRBV19,TGTGCCAGTAGTATCCAAGGGGGTTCACCCCTCCACTTT,CASSIQGGSPLHF
TRBJ2-7,-,-,TRBV3-1/TRBV3-2,TGTGCCAGCAGCCAAGAAAGGCACGAGCAGTACTTC,CASSQERHEQYF
TRBJ1-1,-,TRBD1,TRBV6-5,TGTGCCAGCAGCTACCGGGACAGGGTCATCGAAGCTTTCTTT,CASSYRDRVIEAFF
TRBJ2-2,-,-,TRBV10-3,TGTGCCATCAGGGGGACGGAGAACACCGGGGAGCTGTTTTTT,CAIRGTENTGELFF
TRBJ1-5,-,-,TRBV19,TGTGCCAGCCGACACCCCGGGAGCAATCAGCCCCAGCATTTT,CASRHPGSNQPQHF
TRBJ2-4,once,-,TRBV7-2,TGTGCCAGCAGCTCCGGAGGGGTGCCCAAAAACATTCAGTACTTC,CASSSGGVPKNIQYF
TRBJ2-6,-,TRBD1,TRBV28,TGTGCCAGCAGTTACACAGGGGCTGGGGCCAACGTCCTGACTTTC,CASSYTGAGANVLTF
TRBJ2-7,-,-,TRBV4-2,TGTGCCAGCAGCCAATGGGGGGTCACAAAAACCCTCTCCTACGAGCAGTACTTC,CASSQWGVTKTLSYEQYF
TRBJ1-1,-,TRBD1,TRBV19,TGTGCCAGTAACCCTAGGACAGGGGGATTAAACACTGAAGCTTTCTTT,CASNPRTGGLNTEAFF
TRBJ2-3,-,-,TRBV9,TGTGCCAGCAGCGTACTAGCCCTCACAGATACGCAGTATTTT,CASSVLALTDTQYF
TRBJ2-7,-,TRBD1,TRBV5-5,TGTGCCAGCAGCCACCTCCGGGACAGGTTTGAGCAGTACTTC,CASSHLRDRFEQYF
TRBJ2-7,-,TRBD2,TRBV19,TGTGCCAGTAGTATGACTAGCGGGGGGGTAAGCGAGCAGTACTTC,CASSMTSGGVSEQYF